The following is a TCR beta chain sequence with its context. The data are from a study of blood T cell repertoires in COVID-19. Study context: Nucleic acid was either cDNA or gDNA, and it came from T cells, B-cell-depleted T cells, or PBMCs.

Original data processing: Amplification from reference gene primers served as the basis for estimated nucleated cell counts. The assay was immunoSEQ multiplex PCR, and TCRdb's table has in-frame clones only and misses some. Clonal size and the V and J genes are those of that table, whereas D and trimming came from the DNA. The table includes approximately 280,000 clones, over 75% detected once. The TCR comes from a man aged 50 to 59 with active or convalescent COVID-19. Sequenced: peripheral blood.

The CDR3 DNA reads as TGTGCCAGCAGCTTAAATCTTGGGGGCGGGTTACTAGCCAAAAACATTCAGTACTTC. This encodes CASSLNLGGGLLAKNIQYF. The chain recombines TRBV7-2 with TRBJ2-4; TRBD1 is a possible D gene (6 bases). Trimming took 2 bases from V and 0 from J, leaving 20 bases between them. Germline V gene sequence: CDR1 SGHTA, CDR2 FQGNSA. The CDR3 length is 19 residues.